The 5 T cell receptor beta chains below come from one sample, sequenced in a study of cytotoxic CD8 clonotypes in ibrutinib-treated CLL. Here immunoSEQ multiplex PCR was the method, and the copy in TCRdb shows in-frame clones only, minus some. The table lists 97,000 or so clones, roughly 80% of them singletons. The material sequenced was PBMCs, taken after 12 months of ibrutinib treatment. Every receptor here comes from a human donor with chronic lymphocytic leukemia.

J is TRBJ2-2 and V is TRBV7-2, with D tentatively TRBD1 (6 bases). Deletions cut 1 base from V and 1 base from J, with 13 bases between. The V gene's germline CDR1 is SGHTA and CDR2 FQGNSA. The CDR3 spans 17 residues. The CDR3 is CASSLVRAGENTGELFF. The CDR3 DNA reads as TGTGCCAGCAGCTTAGTTAGGGCAGGGGAGAACACCGGGGAGCTGTTTTTT.

The chain joins TRBV14 to TRBJ1-1, with D unclear. This CDR3 region has 13 residues. Trimming left V 4 bases short and J 3 bases short, with 9 bases between. Germline V gives CDR1 SGHDN, CDR2 FVKESK. The CDR3 sequence: CASSLDGYTEAFF. DNA of the CDR3: TGTGCCAGCAGCCTGGACGGATACACTGAAGCTTTCTTT.

The V gene is TRBV5-4, the J gene TRBJ2-7; possible D gene TRBD2, 5 bases. CDR3 length: 14 amino acids. Trimming removed 3 bases from V and 3 bases from J, with 13 bases in between. CDR1 is SGHNT, CDR2 YYREEE, per germline (reference sequence). This chain's CDR3 is CASSSVPGNYEQYF. The CDR3 region has the DNA TGTGCCAGCAGCTCGGTCCCGGGGAACTACGAGCAGTACTTC. The whole variable domain, filled in from reference TRBV5-4 and TRBJ2-7, reads ETGVTQSPTHLIKTRGQQVTLRCSSQSGHNTVSWYQQALGQGPQFIFQYYREEENGRGNFPPRFSGLQFPNYSSELNVNALELDDSALYLCASSSVPGNYEQYFGPGTRLTVT.

There are a few counts of this clone. V is TRBV2 and J is TRBJ1-3; no clear D. Trimming shortened V by 7 bases and J by 0 bases, and 7 bases separated the two germline ends. This CDR3 comprises 13 residues. Germline values: CDR1 SNHLY, CDR2 FYNNEI. The CDR3 region is CASKQSSGNTIYF. The CDR3 DNA sequence: TGTGCCAGCAAGCAGAGCTCTGGAAACACCATATATTTT.

The rearrangement links TRBV2 to TRBJ1-4; TRBD1 is a possible D gene (6 bases). The V end was cut by 4 bases, the J end by 10 bases, with 10 bases between. CDR3 size: 12 residues. Germline CDR1 SNHLY, CDR2 FYNNEI. In DNA form, the CDR3 reads TGTGCCAGCAGTGTTATGGGGGCAAAACTGTTTTTT. Its protein product is CASSVMGAKLFF.